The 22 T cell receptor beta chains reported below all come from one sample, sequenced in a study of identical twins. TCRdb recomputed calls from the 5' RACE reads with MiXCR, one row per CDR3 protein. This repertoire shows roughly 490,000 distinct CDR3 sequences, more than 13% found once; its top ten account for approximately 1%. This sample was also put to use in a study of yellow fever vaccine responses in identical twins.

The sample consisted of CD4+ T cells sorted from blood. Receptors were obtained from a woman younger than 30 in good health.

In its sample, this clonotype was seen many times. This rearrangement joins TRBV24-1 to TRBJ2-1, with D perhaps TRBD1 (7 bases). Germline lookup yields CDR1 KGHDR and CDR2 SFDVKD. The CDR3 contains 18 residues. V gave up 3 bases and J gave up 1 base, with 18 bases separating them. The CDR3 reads CATSDNSRDSLSYNEQFF. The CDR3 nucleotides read TGTGCCACCAGTGATAATTCGCGGGACAGTTTATCCTACAATGAGCAGTTCTTC.

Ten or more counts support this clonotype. CDR3 coding DNA: TGCAGTGCTAGAGATTATACTAGCAGTTCCTCAGATACGCAGTATTTT. Protein sequence: CSARDYTSSSSDTQYF. The chain employs TRBV20-1 and TRBJ2-3; the D gene is possibly TRBD2 (6 bases). Germline values: CDR1 DFQATT, CDR2 SNEGSKA (reference sequence). Between the trimmed V and J ends, which lost 0 bases and 4 bases, there was a span of 17 bases. The CDR3 runs to 16 residues.

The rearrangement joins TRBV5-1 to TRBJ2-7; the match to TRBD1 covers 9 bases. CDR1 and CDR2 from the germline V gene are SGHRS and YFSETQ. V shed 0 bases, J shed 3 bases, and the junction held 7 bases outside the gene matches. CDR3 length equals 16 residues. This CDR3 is CASSLGQGVIGYEQYF. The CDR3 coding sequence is TGCGCCAGCAGCTTGGGACAGGGGGTAATAGGCTACGAGCAGTACTTC.

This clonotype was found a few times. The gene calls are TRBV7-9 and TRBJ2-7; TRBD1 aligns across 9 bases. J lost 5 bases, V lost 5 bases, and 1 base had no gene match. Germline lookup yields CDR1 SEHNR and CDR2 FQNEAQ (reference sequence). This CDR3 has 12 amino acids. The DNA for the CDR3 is TGTGCCAGCAGCGGACAGGGGAACGAGCAGTACTTC. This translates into CASSGQGNEQYF.

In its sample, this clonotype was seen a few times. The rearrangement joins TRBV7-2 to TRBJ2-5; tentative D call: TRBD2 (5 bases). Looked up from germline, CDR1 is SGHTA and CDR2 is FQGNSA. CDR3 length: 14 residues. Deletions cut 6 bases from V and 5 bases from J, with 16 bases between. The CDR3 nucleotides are TGTGCCAGCAGAGACATACAGCGGAAGGAGACCCAGTACTTC. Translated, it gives CASRDIQRKETQYF.

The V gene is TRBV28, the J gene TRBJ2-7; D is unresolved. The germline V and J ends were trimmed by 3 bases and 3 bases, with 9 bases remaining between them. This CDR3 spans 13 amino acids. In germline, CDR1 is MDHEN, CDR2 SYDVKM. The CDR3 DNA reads TGTGCCAGCAGTTTGCAGGCTGGCTACGAGCAGTACTTC. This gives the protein CASSLQAGYEQYF.

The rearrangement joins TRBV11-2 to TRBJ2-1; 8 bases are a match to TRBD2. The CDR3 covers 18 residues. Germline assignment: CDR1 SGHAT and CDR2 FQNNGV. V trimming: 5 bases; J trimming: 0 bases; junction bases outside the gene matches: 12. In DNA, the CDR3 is TGTGCCAGCAGCCCCAGGCCTCCCAGCGGGAGCTCCTACAATGAGCAGTTCTTC. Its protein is CASSPRPPSGSSYNEQFF.

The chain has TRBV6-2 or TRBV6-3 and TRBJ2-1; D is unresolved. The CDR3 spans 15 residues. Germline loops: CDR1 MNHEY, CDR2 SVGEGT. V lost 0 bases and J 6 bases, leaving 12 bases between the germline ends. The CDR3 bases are TGTGCCAGCAGTTACTCGATTTACCGTTCCAATGAGCAGTTCTTC. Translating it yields CASSYSIYRSNEQFF.

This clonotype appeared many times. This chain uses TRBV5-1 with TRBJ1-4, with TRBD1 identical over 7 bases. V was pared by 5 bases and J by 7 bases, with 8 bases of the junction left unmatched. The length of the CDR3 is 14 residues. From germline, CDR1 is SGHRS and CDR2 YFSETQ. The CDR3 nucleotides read TGCGCCAGCAGTCCGACAGGGTTAGGTGAAAAACTGTTTTTT. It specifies CASSPTGLGEKLFF.

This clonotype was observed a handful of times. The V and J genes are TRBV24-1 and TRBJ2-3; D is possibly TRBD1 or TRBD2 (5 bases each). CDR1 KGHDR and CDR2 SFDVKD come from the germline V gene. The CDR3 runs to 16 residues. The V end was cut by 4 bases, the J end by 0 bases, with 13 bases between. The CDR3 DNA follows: TGTGCCACCAGTGACCCGGGACCGACTAGCACAGATACGCAGTATTTT. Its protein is CATSDPGPTSTDTQYF.

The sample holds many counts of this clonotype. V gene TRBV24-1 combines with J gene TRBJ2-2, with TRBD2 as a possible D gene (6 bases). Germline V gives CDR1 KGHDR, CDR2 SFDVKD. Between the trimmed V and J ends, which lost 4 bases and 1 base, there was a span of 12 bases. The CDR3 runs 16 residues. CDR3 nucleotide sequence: TGTGCCACCAGTGACCGACTAGTGGGGAACACCGGGGAGCTGTTTTTT. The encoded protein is CATSDRLVGNTGELFF.

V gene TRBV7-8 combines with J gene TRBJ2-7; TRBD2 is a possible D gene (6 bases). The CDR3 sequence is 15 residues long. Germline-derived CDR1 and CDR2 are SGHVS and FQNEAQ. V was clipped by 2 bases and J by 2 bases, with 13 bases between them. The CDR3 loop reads CASSLREGGTYEQYF. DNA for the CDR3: TGTGCCAGCAGCTTACGGGAAGGAGGGACCTACGAGCAGTACTTC.

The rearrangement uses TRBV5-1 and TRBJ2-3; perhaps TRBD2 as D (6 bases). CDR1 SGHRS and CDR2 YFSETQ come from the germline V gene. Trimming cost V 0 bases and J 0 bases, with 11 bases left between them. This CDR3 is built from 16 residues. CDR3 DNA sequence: TGCGCCAGCAGCTTGGCCGGGGGAGGCAGCACAGATACGCAGTATTTT. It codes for CASSLAGGGSTDTQYF.

CDR3 coding DNA: TGTGCCAGCAGCCAAGTTCCAGGGACCACCGGGGAGCTGTTTTTT. Amino acids: CASSQVPGTTGELFF. V and J are TRBV3-1 and TRBJ2-2; D may match TRBD1 or TRBD2 (5 bases each). V was shortened by 1 base and J by 4 bases, with 10 bases between the two germline ends. CDR3 length equals 15 residues. Germline assignment: CDR1 LGHDT and CDR2 YNNKEL (reference sequence). The full variable domain, its missing parts supplied by reference TRBV3-1 and TRBJ2-2, is DTAVSQTPKYLVTQMGNDKSIKCEQNLGHDTMYWYKQDSKKFLKIMFSYNNKELIINETVPNRFSPKSPDKAHLNLHINSLELGDSAVYFCASSQVPGTTGELFFGEGSRLTVL.

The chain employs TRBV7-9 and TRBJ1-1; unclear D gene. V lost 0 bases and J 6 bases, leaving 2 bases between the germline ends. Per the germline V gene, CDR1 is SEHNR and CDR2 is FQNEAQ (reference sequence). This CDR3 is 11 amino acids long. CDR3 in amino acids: CASSLASEAFF. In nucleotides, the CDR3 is TGTGCCAGCAGCTTAGCGTCTGAAGCTTTCTTT.

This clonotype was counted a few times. In DNA form, the CDR3 reads TGTGCCAGCAGTGAGATCGACAGTCAGCCCCAGCATTTT. This translates into CASSEIDSQPQHF. The V and J genes are TRBV2 and TRBJ1-5; weak D call: TRBD1 (5 bases). The germline V gene encodes CDR1 SNHLY and CDR2 FYNNEI. The length of the CDR3 is 13 residues. Trimming cost V 3 bases and J 6 bases, with 9 bases left between them.

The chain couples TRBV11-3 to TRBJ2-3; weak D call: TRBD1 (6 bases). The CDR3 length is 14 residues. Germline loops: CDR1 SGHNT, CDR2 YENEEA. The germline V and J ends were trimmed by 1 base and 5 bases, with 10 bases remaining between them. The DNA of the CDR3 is TGTGCCAGCAGCTTAGGACAGGTGGGAGATACGCAGTATTTT. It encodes CASSLGQVGDTQYF.

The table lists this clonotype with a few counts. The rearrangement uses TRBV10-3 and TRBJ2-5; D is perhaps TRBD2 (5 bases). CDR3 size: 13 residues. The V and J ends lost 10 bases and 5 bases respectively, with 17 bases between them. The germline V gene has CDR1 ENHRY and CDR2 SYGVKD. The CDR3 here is CATALVSAETQYF. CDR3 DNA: TGTGCCACCGCACTTGTTAGCGCCGAGACCCAGTACTTC.

This CDR3 is CSAIKQAKGNYGYTF. CDR3 in DNA: TGCAGTGCTATTAAACAGGCTAAGGGTAACTATGGCTACACCTTC. This chain links TRBV20-1 with TRBJ1-2; possible D gene TRBD1, 5 bases. V gave up 4 bases and J gave up 1 base, with 16 bases separating them. The germline gives CDR1 DFQATT, CDR2 SNEGSKA (reference sequence). The CDR3 consists of 15 residues.

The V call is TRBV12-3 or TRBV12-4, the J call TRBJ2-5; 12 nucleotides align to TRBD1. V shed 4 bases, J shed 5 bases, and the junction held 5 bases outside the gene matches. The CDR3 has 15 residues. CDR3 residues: CASSYGTGGAETQYF. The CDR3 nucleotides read TGTGCCAGCAGTTATGGGACAGGGGGCGCGGAGACCCAGTACTTC.

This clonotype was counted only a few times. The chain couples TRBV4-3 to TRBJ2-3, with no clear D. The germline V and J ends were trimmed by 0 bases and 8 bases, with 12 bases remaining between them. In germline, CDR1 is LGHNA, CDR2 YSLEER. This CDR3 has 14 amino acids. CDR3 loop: CASSQDEESFTQYF. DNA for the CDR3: TGCGCCAGCAGCCAAGATGAGGAGAGTTTTACGCAGTATTTT.

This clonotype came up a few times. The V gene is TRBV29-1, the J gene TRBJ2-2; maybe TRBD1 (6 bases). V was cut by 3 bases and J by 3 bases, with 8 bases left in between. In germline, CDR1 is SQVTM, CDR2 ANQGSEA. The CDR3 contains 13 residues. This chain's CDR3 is CSVDQGYTGELFF. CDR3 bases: TGCAGCGTTGACCAGGGGTACACCGGGGAGCTGTTTTTT.